Described below is a single T cell receptor (beta chain) sequence and its context. Its target is not known. Germline V lookup: CDR1 SGHTA, CDR2 FQGTGA. Trimming took 1 base from V and 2 from J; bases not matched to a gene: 3. This CDR3 has 16 amino acids. Unexposed donor CD4+ T cells date from about 2010-2019, before the COVID-19 pandemic. The cells were cultured for about ten days before CD4+ T cells were isolated. Assay: immunoSEQ multiplex PCR; the TCRdb copy retains only in-frame clones and omits some. There are 15,000 to 20,000 clones in the sample; around three quarters occur only once, and 15% to 18% lies in the top ten. This sample is drawn from a study of CD4 T cells in relation to SARS-CoV-2 and coronaviruses. As for the study in general: After around 10 days of antigen culture, PBMC TCR beta CDR3s were sequenced.

Notes on the study in general: Roughly three fifths of donors had memory CD4+ clonotypes crossrecognizing SARS-CoV-2 and common cold coronavirus spike.

Sequencing was performed on CD4+ T cells from PBMCs, cultured in vitro. The source of this sequence is a human donor in good health. V gene TRBV7-3 combines with J gene TRBJ2-5; 11 bases line up with TRBD2. The CDR3 loop is CASSLSGTSGQETQYF. CDR3 DNA sequence: TGTGCCAGCAGCTTAAGTGGGACTAGCGGACAAGAGACCCAGTACTTC. Based on the CDR3 plus reference TRBV7-3 and TRBJ2-5, the full variable domain is GAGVSQTPSNKVTEKGKYVELRCDPISGHTALYWYRQSLGQGPEFLIYFQGTGAADDSGLPNDRFFAVRPEGSVSTLKIQRTERGDSAVYLCASSLSGTSGQETQYFGPGTRLLVL.